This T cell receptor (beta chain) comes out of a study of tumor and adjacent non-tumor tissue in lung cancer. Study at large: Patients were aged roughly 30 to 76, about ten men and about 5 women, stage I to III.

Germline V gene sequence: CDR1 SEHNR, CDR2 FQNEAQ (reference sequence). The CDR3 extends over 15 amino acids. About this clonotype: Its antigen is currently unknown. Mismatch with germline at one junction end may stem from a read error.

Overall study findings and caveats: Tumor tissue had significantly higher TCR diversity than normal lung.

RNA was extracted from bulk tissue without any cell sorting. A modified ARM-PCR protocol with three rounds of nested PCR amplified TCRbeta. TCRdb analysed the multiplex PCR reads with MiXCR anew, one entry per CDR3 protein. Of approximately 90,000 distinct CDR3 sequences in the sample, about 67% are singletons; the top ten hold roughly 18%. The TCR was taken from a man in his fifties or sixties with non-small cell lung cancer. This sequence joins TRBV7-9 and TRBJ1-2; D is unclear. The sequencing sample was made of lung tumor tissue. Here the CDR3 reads CASSLDRGSYYGYIF. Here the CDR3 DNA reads TGTGCCAGCAGCTTAGATCGCGGCAGCTACTATGGCTACATCTTC.